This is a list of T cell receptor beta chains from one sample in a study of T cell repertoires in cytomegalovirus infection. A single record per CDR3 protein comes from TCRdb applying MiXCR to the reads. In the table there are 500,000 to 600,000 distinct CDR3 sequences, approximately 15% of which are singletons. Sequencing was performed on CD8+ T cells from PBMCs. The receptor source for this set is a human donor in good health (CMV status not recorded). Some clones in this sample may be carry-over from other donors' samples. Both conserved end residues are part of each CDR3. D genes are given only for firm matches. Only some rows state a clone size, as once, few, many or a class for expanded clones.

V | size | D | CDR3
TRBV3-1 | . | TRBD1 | CASSQGQGIATNEKLFF
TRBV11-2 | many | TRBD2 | CASSSGLAVYQETQYF
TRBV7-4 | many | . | CASSLLVPDEQYF
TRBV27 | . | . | CASSRGTFEKLFF
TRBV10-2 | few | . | CASSEWTDSYNSPLHF
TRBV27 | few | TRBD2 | CASSQAGLAYEQYF
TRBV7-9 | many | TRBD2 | CASSSGTSGRFDEQFF
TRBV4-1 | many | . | CASSQALQGSNQPQHF
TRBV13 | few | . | CASTNSGSLVGYTF
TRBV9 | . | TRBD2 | CASSVLAARGEQYF
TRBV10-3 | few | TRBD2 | CATLAGGLDEQYF
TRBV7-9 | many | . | CASSSNSYGYTF
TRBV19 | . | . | CASSTRLLQGNTEAFF
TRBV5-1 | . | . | CASSSSPAGQVF
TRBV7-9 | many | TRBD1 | CASSLTGGISGNTIYF
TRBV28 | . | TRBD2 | CASSWSGRTYEQYF
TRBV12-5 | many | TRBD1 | CASGIRDRGVNTEAFF
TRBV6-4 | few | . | CASSDRYTGELFF
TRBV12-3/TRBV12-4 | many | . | CASSPNQPNYGYTF
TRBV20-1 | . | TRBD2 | CSASTSGRADEQYF
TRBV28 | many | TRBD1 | CASSQQGAAGANVLTF
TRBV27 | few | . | CASSLNKNEQFF
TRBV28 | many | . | CASSLEPRGPEGYTF
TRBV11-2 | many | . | CASSLGRYGQFF
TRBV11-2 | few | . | CASSFARGGAKNEQFF
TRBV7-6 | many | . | CASSLNNPAGHSYEQFF
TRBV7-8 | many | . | CASSLAQGTTNEKLFF
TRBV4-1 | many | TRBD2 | CASSQNPASGSGAKNIQYF
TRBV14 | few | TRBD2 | CASSQDRSSGGDEQYF
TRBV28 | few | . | CASVSPYNEQYF
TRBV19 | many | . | CASSVDGTTGNTIYF
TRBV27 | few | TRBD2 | CASSLLASGGPGETQYF
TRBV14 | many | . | CASSQRVNEQFF
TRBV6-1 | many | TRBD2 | CASRNRRLAENEQFF
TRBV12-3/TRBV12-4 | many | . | CASTLNRLEPQHF
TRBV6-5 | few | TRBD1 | CASSYSTGYDNSPLHF
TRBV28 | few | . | CASRLLAASNTGELFF
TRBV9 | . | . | CASSVAGSYSYEQYF
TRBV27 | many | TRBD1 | CASSWRQGSLYEQYF
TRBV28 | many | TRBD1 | CASRHGQGVSYEQYF
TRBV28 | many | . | CASHESQSSSYEQYF
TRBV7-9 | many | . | CASSLMWETYNEQFF
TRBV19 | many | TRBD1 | CASSSWDRVAGELFF
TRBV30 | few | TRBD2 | CAWSETTSEHPSTDTQYF
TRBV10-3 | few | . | CAISESIQKLFF
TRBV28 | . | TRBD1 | CASSFLPTGRLQETQYF
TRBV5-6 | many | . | CASSLVQANYGYTF
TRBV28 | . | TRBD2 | CASGGLASRDEQFF
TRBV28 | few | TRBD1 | CASHDRDNEQFF
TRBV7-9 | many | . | CASSPDPQETQYF
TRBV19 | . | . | CASSIADLSYEQYF
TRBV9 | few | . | CASSVGRRREEQYF